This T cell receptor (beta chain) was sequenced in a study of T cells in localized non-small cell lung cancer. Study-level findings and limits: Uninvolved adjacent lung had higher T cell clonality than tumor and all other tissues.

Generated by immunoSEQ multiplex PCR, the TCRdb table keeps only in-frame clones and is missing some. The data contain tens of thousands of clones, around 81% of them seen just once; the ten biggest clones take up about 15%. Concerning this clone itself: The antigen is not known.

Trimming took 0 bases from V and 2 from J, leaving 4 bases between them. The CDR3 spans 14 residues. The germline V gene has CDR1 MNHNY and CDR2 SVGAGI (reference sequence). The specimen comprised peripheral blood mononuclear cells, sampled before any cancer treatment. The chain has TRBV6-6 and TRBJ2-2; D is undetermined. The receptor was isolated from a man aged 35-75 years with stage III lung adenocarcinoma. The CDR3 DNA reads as TGTGCCAGCAGTTACTCGGGAAACACCGGGGAGCTGTTTTTT. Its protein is CASSYSGNTGELFF.